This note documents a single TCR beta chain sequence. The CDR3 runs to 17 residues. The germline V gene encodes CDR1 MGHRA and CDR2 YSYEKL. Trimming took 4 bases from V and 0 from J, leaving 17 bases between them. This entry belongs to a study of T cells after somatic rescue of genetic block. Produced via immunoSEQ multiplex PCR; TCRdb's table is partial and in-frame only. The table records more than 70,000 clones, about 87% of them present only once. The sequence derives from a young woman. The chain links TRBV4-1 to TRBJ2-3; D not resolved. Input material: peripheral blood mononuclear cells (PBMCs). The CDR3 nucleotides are TGCGCCAGCAGCCTGCGGCCACCACCGGCTAGCACAGATACGCAGTATTTT. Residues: CASSLRPPPASTDTQYF.